Only a few counts were recorded for the clone carrying this T cell receptor beta chain. The antigen is not known. TCRdb used MiXCR to reprocess the 5' RACE reads, holding one entry per CDR3 protein. The sample records about 27,000 distinct CDR3 sequences, roughly 7.3% being singletons. The data stem from a study of CD8 T cells in ankylosing spondylitis. Study outcomes and limitations: Disease-linked clones were CD8+ and relatively rare in peripheral blood. Reportedly, disease-linked clones are significantly enriched in ankylosing spondylitis patients' matched synovial fluid.

This CDR3 is 14 amino acids long. Germline-derived CDR1 and CDR2 are SQVTM and ANQGSEA. Deletions cut 7 bases from V and 6 bases from J, with 21 bases between. Sequenced: blood. The TCR sequence derives from a male donor with ankylosing spondylitis or in good health (not recorded which). V gene TRBV29-1 combines with J gene TRBJ1-1; D might be TRBD1 (6 bases). This CDR3 reads CSAEQGLYFPEAFF. As DNA, the CDR3 is TGCAGCGCCGAACAGGGATTATATTTCCCTGAAGCTTTCTTT.